This passage covers 20 T cell receptor beta chains from one sample sequenced in a study of blood T cells in healthy people across ages. Alongside a J-beta primer mix, a sample-barcoded 5' primer served in a second PCR lasting about 6 to 12 cycles. TCRdb reprocessed the 5' RACE reads with MiXCR, giving one entry per CDR3 protein. The table lists almost 1 million distinct CDR3 sequences, roughly 51% of them singletons. Sequencing input: blood. Receptors were obtained from a woman aged 55-70 years in good health.

V and J are TRBV13 and TRBJ2-4; D is perhaps TRBD1 (5 bases). The J call is in doubt because the DNA end fits TRBJ2-7 better. Germline V lookup: CDR1 PRHDT, CDR2 FYEKMQ (reference sequence). There are 16 residues in the CDR3. In DNA form, the CDR3 reads TGTGCCAGCAGCTTAGGCGGGCCAGGGCCTAAATACGAGCAGTACTTC. It encodes CASSLGGPGPKYEQYF.

The rearrangement joins TRBV6-5 to TRBJ1-6; D perhaps matches TRBD1 (6 bases). In germline, CDR1 is MNHEY, CDR2 SVGAGI. This CDR3 contains 16 residues. V dropped 0 bases and J dropped 3 bases, with 9 bases sitting between them. The CDR3 is CASSYSGANYNSPLHF. The CDR3 DNA reads TGTGCCAGCAGTTACTCGGGGGCAAACTATAATTCACCCCTCCACTTT.

The rearrangement joins TRBV12-3 or TRBV12-4 to TRBJ1-1; D is possibly TRBD1 (6 bases). The CDR3 is 14 residues long. V dropped 6 bases and J dropped 4 bases, with 15 bases sitting between them. The CDR3 bases are TGTGCCAGCAGGGTTGTGGGGGCGTCCACTGAAGCTTTCTTT. Amino acid sequence: CASRVVGASTEAFF.

This chain links TRBV20-1 with TRBJ2-7, with 9 positions matching TRBD2. The V gene end was trimmed by 4 bases and the J gene end by 6 bases; junction bases not matched to a gene: 7. The CDR3 consists of 13 residues. In germline, CDR1 is DFQATT, CDR2 SNEGSKA (reference sequence). DNA for the CDR3: TGCAGTGCTATTCGCGGGAGGGCCCGCGAGCAGTACTTC. Translation gives CSAIRGRAREQYF.

This chain connects TRBV29-1 to TRBJ1-1; D might be TRBD1 (5 bases). Per the germline V gene, CDR1 is SQVTM and CDR2 is ANQGSEA. The CDR3 has 13 residues. The V end was cut by 6 bases, the J end by 0 bases, with 11 bases between. Here the CDR3 DNA reads TGCAGCGTGATGAGGGGCATGAACACTGAAGCTTTCTTT. Translation: CSVMRGMNTEAFF.

The chain carries TRBV11-1 and TRBJ1-3; 8 bases agree with TRBD1. V lost 6 bases, J lost 5 bases, and 12 bases stayed unmatched. The CDR3 extends over 16 amino acids. Germline CDR1 reads SGHAT; CDR2 reads FQDESV (reference sequence). Written as DNA, the CDR3 is TGTGCCAGCAGTCTTTCTCCGGGACAGGCAAGAAACACCATATATTTT. Its protein product is CASSLSPGQARNTIYF.

The chain couples TRBV20-1 to TRBJ2-2; TRBD1 is a possible D gene (6 bases). This CDR3 is built from 16 residues. The ends were cut back, 2 bases at V and 0 bases at J, with 13 bases in the middle. Germline lookup yields CDR1 DFQATT and CDR2 SNEGSKA (reference sequence). Here the CDR3 reads CSARSYRDANTGELFF. The CDR3 DNA follows: TGCAGTGCTAGATCCTACAGGGACGCGAACACCGGGGAGCTGTTTTTT.

This rearrangement joins TRBV5-5 to TRBJ2-7; possible D gene TRBD2, 6 bases. The CDR3 totals 15 residues. Germline V gene data show CDR1 as SGHKS and CDR2 as YYEKEE (reference sequence). V was trimmed by 4 bases and J by 3 bases, leaving 17 bases between them. CDR3 sequence (DNA): TGTGCCAGCAGCCTGGAGGGAGGAGTAGTCTACGAGCAGTACTTC. Its protein is CASSLEGGVVYEQYF.

This clonotype was seen a few times. This chain connects TRBV20-1 to TRBJ2-1; D remains unclear. There are 15 residues in the CDR3. Germline V CDR1 and CDR2: DFQATT, SNEGSKA (reference sequence). Trimming removed 0 bases from V and 0 bases from J, with 9 bases in between. CDR3 sequence: CSARDTGPSYNEQFF. For the CDR3, the DNA is TGCAGTGCTAGAGATACCGGGCCCTCCTACAATGAGCAGTTCTTC.

This clonotype was seen only a few times. The chain has TRBV28 and TRBJ2-1; tentatively, D is TRBD2 (5 bases). Looked up from germline, CDR1 is MDHEN and CDR2 is SYDVKM. CDR3 length: 10 amino acids. Trimming left V 10 bases short and J 8 bases short, with 9 bases between. The CDR3 sequence: CATYGDEQFF. The CDR3 nucleotides are TGTGCCACCTACGGGGATGAGCAGTTCTTC.

This chain connects TRBV28 to TRBJ2-5; D might be TRBD1 (6 bases). The germline CDR1 and CDR2 sequences are MDHEN and SYDVKM. CDR3 length: 14 residues. Trimming removed 8 bases at V and 4 bases at J, with 17 bases between. DNA of the CDR3: TGTGCCAGCCTGGACAGCATGAGTAGAGAGACCCAGTACTTC. This gives the protein CASLDSMSRETQYF.

The genes are TRBV7-2 and TRBJ2-7; D is possibly TRBD1 or TRBD2 (5 bases each). From germline, CDR1 is SGHTA and CDR2 FQGNSA. Trimming took off 4 bases at V and 2 bases at J, with 15 bases between the two ends. The CDR3 sequence is 15 residues long. The CDR3 nucleotides are TGTGCCAGCAGCTCCTGGGACCTCCCCACCTACGAGCAGTACTTC. Amino acid sequence: CASSSWDLPTYEQYF.

The chain links TRBV28 to TRBJ2-7, with 9 bases that match TRBD1. Losses at the gene ends were 10 bases for V and 4 bases for J; bases not matched to a gene: 8. CDR1 is MDHEN and CDR2 is SYDVKM in the germline V gene. There are 13 residues in the CDR3. The CDR3 DNA reads TGTGCCACCACCGGGACAGGGTGGTACGAGCAGTACTTC. Translation gives CATTGTGWYEQYF. Looking up the rest from reference TRBV28 and TRBJ2-7 gives the full variable domain: DVKVTQSSRYLVKRTGEKVFLECVQDMDHENMFWYRQDPGLGLRLIYFSYDVKMKEKGDIPEGYSVSREKKERFSLILESASTNQTSMYLCATTGTGWYEQYFGPGTRLTVT.

The rearrangement joins TRBV2 to TRBJ1-1, with D maybe TRBD1 (5 bases). Per the germline V gene, CDR1 is SNHLY and CDR2 is FYNNEI. The CDR3 totals 17 residues. V gave up 2 bases and J gave up 2 bases, with 18 bases separating them. The CDR3 protein is CASSEYGGSLKNTEAFF. CDR3 nucleotide sequence: TGTGCCAGCAGTGAATATGGGGGGTCCCTAAAAAACACTGAAGCTTTCTTT. The full variable domain, in which reference TRBV2 and TRBJ1-1 provide the parts outside the CDR3, is EPEVTQTPSHQVTQMGQEVILRCVPISNHLYFYWYRQILGQKVEFLVSFYNNEISEKSEIFDDQFSVERPDGSNFTLKIRSTKLEDSAMYFCASSEYGGSLKNTEAFFGQGTRLTVV.

This clonotype was seen more than once but under ten times. This sequence joins TRBV12-3 or TRBV12-4 and TRBJ2-7, with TRBD1 matching 8 bases. The CDR3 length is 15 residues. Trimming removed 5 bases from V and 0 bases from J; junction bases left unmatched: 6. The CDR3 sequence: CASSPGTGRSYEQYF. CDR3 in DNA: TGTGCCAGCAGTCCCGGGACAGGTCGCTCCTACGAGCAGTACTTC.

A single count supports this clonotype. This rearrangement joins TRBV5-6 to TRBJ2-1; maybe TRBD2 (7 bases). CDR3 size: 14 residues. Germline values: CDR1 SGHDT, CDR2 YYEEEE. V was pared by 2 bases and J by 5 bases, with 11 bases between. CDR3 bases: TGTGCCAGCAGCTTCGGGGGGCGAGACAATGAGCAGTTCTTC. Protein sequence: CASSFGGRDNEQFF.

The rearrangement links TRBV5-1 to TRBJ2-1; D gene ambiguous. This CDR3 spans 14 amino acids. Between the trimmed V and J ends, which lost 2 bases and 7 bases, there was a span of 13 bases. From germline, CDR1 is SGHRS and CDR2 YFSETQ. The CDR3 DNA reads TGCGCCAGCAGCTTATGGGGAAATTGGAATGAGCAGTTCTTC. Translating gives CASSLWGNWNEQFF.

This rearrangement joins TRBV2 to TRBJ1-4; tentative D call: TRBD1 (6 bases). The germline CDR1 and CDR2 sequences are SNHLY and FYNNEI. This CDR3 has 14 residues. V lost 4 bases and J 9 bases, leaving 15 bases between the germline ends. DNA of the CDR3: TGTGCCAGCAGTGGACAGGAGGCAACCCAAAAACTGTTTTTT. As protein: CASSGQEATQKLFF.

This clonotype has just a few counts. The V call is TRBV12-3 or TRBV12-4, the J call TRBJ2-5; D ambiguous. V lost 5 bases and J 5 bases, leaving 18 bases between the germline ends. There are 15 residues in the CDR3. The CDR3 DNA sequence: TGTGCCAGCAGTCACGACCGGACGGAGTTGGAGACCCAGTACTTC. Residues: CASSHDRTELETQYF.

This chain joins TRBV6-1 and TRBJ2-5, with D tentatively TRBD1 or TRBD2 (5 bases each). The end of the DNA is better explained by TRBJ2-4, so the J call may be wrong. Germline V gene sequence: CDR1 MNHNS, CDR2 SASEGT. CDR3 length: 15 amino acids. In nucleotides, the CDR3 is TGTGCCAGCAGTGAACTTCGGGTGGGGGAAAACATTCAGTACTTC. It yields the protein CASSELRVGENIQYF.